This TCR beta chain was recorded in a study of cytomegalovirus exposure and HLA in healthy donors. Study results and caveats: Reportedly, cytomegalovirus status was diagnosed with high sensitivity and specificity. For TCR beta chains, V- and J-gene trimming was later linked to a missense DCLRE1C variant.

CDR3 length: 15 residues. Worth noting for this clone: Its target is not known.

Use of 60 Vbeta and 13 Jbeta primers characterized the PCR. Libraries were prepared by immunoSEQ multiplex PCR; TCRdb keeps only in-frame clonotypes and omits some of them. The data show about 180,000 clones, around four fifths seen once. The TCR originated in a woman in her twenties or thirties in good health and CMV-seronegative. The chain recombines TRBV21-1 with TRBJ2-7; the D segment call TRBD1 is taken from the table without a DNA check. TRBV21-1 is a listed pseudogene. The sequencing input was PBMCs. In DNA, the CDR3 is TGTGCCAGCAGCAAATCACCGACAGGATCCTACGAGCAGTACGTC. This gives the protein CASSKSPTGSYEQYV.